These 11 T cell receptor beta chains originate from one sample sequenced in a study of cytomegalovirus exposure and HLA in healthy donors. The study ran its PCR with 60 Vbeta and 13 Jbeta primers. Method: immunoSEQ multiplex PCR; TCRdb's copy keeps in-frame clones and lacks some. The data show some 150,000 clones, with around 69% seen just once and approximately 3% held by the top ten. Specimen: PBMCs. These receptors all come from a woman aged 25 to 39 in good health and CMV-seronegative.

This sequence joins TRBV7-2 and TRBJ2-7; TRBD2 might be the D (7 bases). CDR3 size: 16 residues. The germline CDR1 and CDR2 sequences are SGHTA and FQGNSA. The V gene lost 2 bases and the J gene lost 2 bases, with 16 bases spanning the gap. CDR3 residues: CASSLLFAGATYEQYF. CDR3 nucleotides: TGTGCCAGCAGCTTATTGTTTGCGGGGGCCACCTACGAGCAGTACTTC.

V is TRBV7-9 and J is TRBJ1-3; D gene unclear. The CDR3 runs to 13 residues. From germline, CDR1 is SEHNR and CDR2 FQNEAQ (reference sequence). V dropped 8 bases and J dropped 8 bases, with 16 bases sitting between them. CDR3 region: CASWYLGRYTIYF. CDR3 DNA sequence: TGTGCCAGCTGGTATTTGGGGAGATACACCATATATTTT. Full variable domain (missing parts from reference TRBV7-9 and TRBJ1-3): DTGVSQNPRHKITKRGQNVTFRCDPISEHNRLYWYRQTLGQGPEFLTYFQNEAQLEKSRLLSDRFSAERPKGSFSTLEIQRTEQGDSAMYLCASWYLGRYTIYFGEGSWLTVV.

The chain employs TRBV10-3 and TRBJ2-7, with TRBD1 matching over 8 bases. The CDR3 length is 13 residues. Trimming took 10 bases from V and 2 from J; bases not matched to a gene: 7. Germline V lookup: CDR1 ENHRY, CDR2 SYGVKD. Written as DNA, the CDR3 is TGTGCCACCCGGGACAGGAAAACCTACGAGCAGTACTTC. Translating it yields CATRDRKTYEQYF.

The chain employs TRBV6-5 and TRBJ1-6; D uncertain. Germline V gene sequence: CDR1 MNHEY, CDR2 SVGAGI. The CDR3 has 14 residues. Trimming stripped 5 bases from V and 7 bases from J, with 12 bases between. CDR3: CASSPHIRNSPLHF. The CDR3 DNA reads as TGTGCCAGCAGTCCCCACATCAGGAATTCACCCCTCCACTTT.

This rearrangement joins TRBV18 to TRBJ2-7, with TRBD1 matching 12 bases. Trimming took 0 bases from V and 5 from J; bases not matched to a gene: 2. CDR1 KGHSH and CDR2 LQKENI come from the germline V gene. This CDR3 is built from 15 residues. CDR3 protein: CASSPPGQGAHEQYF. The CDR3 DNA sequence: TGTGCCAGCTCACCACCGGGACAGGGGGCACACGAGCAGTACTTC.

In this sample, this clone turned up once. The chain joins TRBV2 to TRBJ1-2, with 9 nucleotides matching TRBD1. CDR1 and CDR2 from the germline V gene are SNHLY and FYNNEI. V shed 6 bases, J shed 5 bases, and the junction held 4 bases outside the gene matches. The CDR3 runs 13 residues. The CDR3 DNA follows: TGTGCCAGCAGCGGAGACAGGGGGTATGGCTACACCTTC. Translating it yields CASSGDRGYGYTF.

In this sample, this clone turned up once. The chain carries TRBV4-1 and TRBJ2-1, with D perhaps matching TRBD2 (5 bases). V lost 0 bases and J 0 bases, leaving 6 bases between the germline ends. Germline V gene data show CDR1 as MGHRA and CDR2 as YSYEKL. The CDR3 totals 15 residues. CDR3 sequence reads: CASSQEGSSYNEQFF. The CDR3 nucleotides read TGCGCCAGCAGCCAAGAGGGGAGCTCCTACAATGAGCAGTTCTTC.

The chain is built from TRBV28 and TRBJ2-7, with 9 bases aligning to TRBD1. The CDR3 consists of 15 residues. With V trimmed by 8 bases and J by 5 bases, 13 bases remained unmatched. Germline CDR1 and CDR2: MDHEN and SYDVKM. In DNA, the CDR3 is TGTGCCAGCTGTGCCACGGGACAGGGTTTCGACGAGCAGTACTTC. The encoded protein is CASCATGQGFDEQYF. The variable domain in full, completed from reference TRBV28 and TRBJ2-7, reads DVKVTQSSRYLVKRTGEKVFLECVQDMDHENMFWYRQDPGLGLRLIYFSYDVKMKEKGDIPEGYSVSREKKERFSLILESASTNQTSMYLCASCATGQGFDEQYFGPGTRLTVT.

The chain joins TRBV19 to TRBJ2-1, with 8 bases fitting TRBD2. The germline CDR1 and CDR2 sequences are LNHDA and SQIVND (reference sequence). Trimming at V came to 3 bases and at J to 8 bases, leaving 3 bases not matched to a gene. The CDR3 is 13 amino acids. CDR3 in DNA: TGTGCCAGTAGTATTGCTAGCGGGCATGAGCAGTTCTTC. As protein: CASSIASGHEQFF.

V and J are TRBV28 and TRBJ2-5; unclear D gene. CDR1 is MDHEN, CDR2 SYDVKM, per germline. V lost 6 bases, J lost 9 bases, and 14 bases lay in between. This CDR3 spans 12 amino acids. CDR3 sequence (DNA): TGTGCCAGCAGACGCCTCAACGGTGCCCAGTACTTC. It yields the protein CASRRLNGAQYF.

This chain joins TRBV28 and TRBJ2-5; D is possibly TRBD1 (6 bases). The better agreement between TRBJ2-7 and the DNA end casts doubt on the J call. There are 14 residues in the CDR3. The germline CDR1 and CDR2 sequences are MDHEN and SYDVKM. The DNA of the CDR3 is TGTGCCAGCAGTTCTACCGGGACACTCTACGAGCAGTACTTC. Translated: CASSSTGTLYEQYF.